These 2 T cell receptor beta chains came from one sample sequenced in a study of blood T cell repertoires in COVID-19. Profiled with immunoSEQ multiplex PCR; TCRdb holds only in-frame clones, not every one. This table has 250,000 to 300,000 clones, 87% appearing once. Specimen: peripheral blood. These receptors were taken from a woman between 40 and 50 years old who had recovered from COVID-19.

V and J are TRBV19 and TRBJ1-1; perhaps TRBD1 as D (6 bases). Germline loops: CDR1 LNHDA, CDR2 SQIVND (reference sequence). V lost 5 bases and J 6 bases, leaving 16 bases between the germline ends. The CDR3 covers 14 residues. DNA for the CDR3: TGTGCCAGTAGTCTTCAGGGGAAAATGGCTGAAGCTTTCTTT. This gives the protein CASSLQGKMAEAFF.

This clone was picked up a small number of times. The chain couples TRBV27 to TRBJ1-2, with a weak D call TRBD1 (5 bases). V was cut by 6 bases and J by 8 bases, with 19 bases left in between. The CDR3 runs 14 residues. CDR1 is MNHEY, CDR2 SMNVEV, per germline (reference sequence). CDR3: CASRPLGGDRGYTF. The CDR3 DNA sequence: TGTGCCAGCAGGCCCCTAGGAGGGGACCGCGGCTACACCTTC.